This TCR beta chain was observed in a study of OX40 agonist ivuxolimab in advanced cancers. Regarding the research as a whole: The costimulatory receptor OX40 (CD134) was targeted by ivuxolimab, a fully human IgG2 agonistic monoclonal antibody. Intravenous ivuxolimab was administered to patients every 2 weeks at six dose levels: 0.01, 0.1, 0.3, 1.5, 3 and 10 mg/kg. Among the approximately 50 dose-escalation patients, roughly 20 had hepatocellular carcinoma, 15 melanoma, 9 renal cell carcinoma and 9 head and neck cancer. In the dose-escalation cohort, roughly 82% of patients were male, and the mean age was around 60 years with a range of roughly 23 to 79. Patients were allowed to have had prior anti-PD-1, anti-PD-L1 or anti-CTLA-4 therapy, and around two fifths of the dose-escalation patients had been treated with checkpoint inhibitors. Partial responses occurred in three dose-escalation patients, of whom one had hepatocellular carcinoma and two had cutaneous melanoma. Peripheral TCRbeta sequencing was intended to test whether TCR sequence diversity was altered and clonal T-cell expansion was caused by ivuxolimab. The monotherapy dose-escalation portion (N of about 50 patients) of the phase I ivuxolimab trial is reported in the paper. Overall study outcomes, separate from this receptor: The antigen specificity of the clonally expanded peripheral T cells was not determined. In partial responders in the 0.1-3.0 mg/kg groups, normalized peripheral clonal expansion was found to be among the lowest, especially among CD8+ T cells. Clonal expansion of both CD4+ and CD8+ blood T cells was observed from baseline to week 6 at doses 0.1 to 3.0 mg/kg. After ivuxolimab, CD8+ T cells had more expanded clones than CD4+ T cells on average. Low levels of normalized T-cell clonal expansion were also seen in some nonresponding patients.

The CDR3 runs 13 residues from the cysteine to the phenylalanine. This entry keeps only the CDR3 DNA: 39 bases, framed from base 1. Reading the germline V gene (reference sequence) gives CDR1 SEHNR and CDR2 FQNEAQ. Trimming removed 5 bases from V and 7 bases from J, leaving 14 bases between the germline ends. As to this clone: Its cognate antigen has yet to be identified. No clone much larger than this one lies a single base away; base qualities are absent.

Patients with autoimmune disease history or receiving systemic immunosuppression were excluded from the trial. Peripheral blood for TCR sequencing was drawn from every dose cohort at baseline, at cycle 4 day 1 and at cycle 7 day 1. Samples came from an open-label, multicenter, first-in-human phase I dose-escalation trial of ivuxolimab. Adults with locally advanced or metastatic melanoma, renal cell carcinoma, hepatocellular carcinoma or head and neck squamous cell carcinoma were enrolled in the trial. Before TCR sequencing, CD4+ and CD8+ T cells were separately sorted from peripheral blood. Genomic DNA was extracted from sorted cells for sequencing of the TCRbeta CDR3 region. The immunoSEQ Assay was used for sequencing of TCRbeta CDR3 regions. As stored in TCRdb, this immuneACCESS dataset retains in-frame rearrangements with V and J assigned. A fraction of the clones does not appear; measured against another copy, unresolved V genes explain less than half of the discrepancy, and the remainder lacks a known reason. The sample table shows some 120,000 clones, and around 92% are seen once. 0.7% to 0.85% of the sample is in the top ten clones.

The source of this sequence is an adult with an advanced solid tumor such as melanoma, head and neck, liver or kidney cancer. The sequences come from CD4+ or CD8+ T cells sorted from blood, collected in a trial of the OX40 agonist ivuxolimab. This chain joins TRBV7-9 to TRBJ1-2; the D gene remains uncertain. The sequenced DNA: TGTGCCAGCAGCCTGCTCCCCGCCGGTGGCTACACCTTC. The resulting protein is CASSLLPAGGYTF.